These 9 T cell receptor beta chains share one sample of origin, sequenced in a study of blood T cell repertoires in COVID-19. Method: immunoSEQ multiplex PCR; TCRdb's copy keeps in-frame clones and lacks some. The table records about 190,000 clones, around 87% of them present only once. The specimen was PBMCs or T cells enriched from blood (not recorded which). Every receptor here comes from a woman aged 40 to 50 in a cohort exposed to, infected with or recovered from COVID-19 (not recorded which).

The chain is built from TRBV6-5 and TRBJ1-1; 8 bases map to TRBD1. Losses at the gene ends were 8 bases for V and 1 base for J; bases not matched to a gene: 6. CDR1 and CDR2 (germline): MNHEY, SVGAGI. The length of the CDR3 is 14 residues. The CDR3 bases are TGTGCCAGCCTACTACAGGGGGGGAACACTGAAGCTTTCTTT. Its protein product is CASLLQGGNTEAFF.

The chain uses TRBV5-1 and TRBJ1-1, with D possibly TRBD1 on 5 matching bases. The V gene's germline CDR1 is SGHRS and CDR2 YFSETQ. CDR3 length: 16 amino acids. Trimming cost V 5 bases and J 1 base, with 18 bases left between them. The CDR3 loop is CASSRQGGERNTEAFF. Here the CDR3 DNA reads TGCGCCAGCAGTCGGCAGGGTGGTGAGAGGAACACTGAAGCTTTCTTT.

The rearrangement links TRBV5-1 to TRBJ1-2; 12 bases fit TRBD1. Trimming at V came to 3 bases and at J to 7 bases, leaving 4 bases not matched to a gene. This CDR3 comprises 14 residues. The germline CDR1 and CDR2 sequences are SGHRS and YFSETQ. CDR3 nucleotide sequence: TGCGCCAGCAGCTGGGGACAGGGGGCGGTTGGCTACACCTTC. Translation: CASSWGQGAVGYTF. Looking up the rest from reference TRBV5-1 and TRBJ1-2 gives the full variable domain: KAGVTQTPRYLIKTRGQQVTLSCSPISGHRSVSWYQQTPGQGLQFLFEYFSETQRNKGNFPGRFSGRQFSNSRSEMNVSTLELGDSALYLCASSWGQGAVGYTFGSGTRLTVV.

The V and J genes are TRBV4-3 and TRBJ1-1, with D perhaps TRBD1 (6 bases). Trimming left V 4 bases short and J 1 base short, with 13 bases between. CDR1 is LGHNA and CDR2 is YSLEER in the germline V gene. This CDR3 contains 15 residues. Here the CDR3 reads CASSPTGGANTEAFF. In DNA form, the CDR3 reads TGCGCCAGCAGCCCAACGGGGGGCGCGAACACTGAAGCTTTCTTT.

The rearrangement uses TRBV24-1 and TRBJ2-5, with TRBD2 matching 7 bases. The CDR3 is made up of 14 amino acids. Germline V lookup: CDR1 KGHDR, CDR2 SFDVKD. With 4 bases clipped from V and 5 bases from J, the junction kept 6 bases outside the gene matches. CDR3 bases: TGTGCCACCAGTGAGGGGGGAGGGGAGGAGACCCAGTACTTC. It encodes CATSEGGGEETQYF.

This sequence joins TRBV19 and TRBJ2-3; 9 nucleotides align to TRBD2. The CDR3 is made up of 14 amino acids. With V trimmed by 3 bases and J by 6 bases, 4 bases remained unmatched. Looked up from germline, CDR1 is LNHDA and CDR2 is SQIVND (reference sequence). The CDR3 is CASSMVAGDDTQYF. For the CDR3, the DNA is TGTGCCAGTAGTATGGTAGCGGGAGACGATACGCAGTATTTT.

V is TRBV6-4 and J is TRBJ2-3; 8 bases fit TRBD1. The germline V gene encodes CDR1 MRHNA and CDR2 SNTAGT. The V segment lost 2 bases and the J segment 3 bases; nucleotides outside the gene matches: 4. The CDR3 totals 15 residues. CDR3 loop: CASSDGQGGTDTQYF. Here the CDR3 DNA reads TGTGCCAGCAGTGACGGACAGGGCGGTACAGATACGCAGTATTTT.

V usage is TRBV2 and J usage is TRBJ1-1; a weak D match, TRBD1 (6 bases). Trimming took 6 bases from V and 2 from J, leaving 7 bases between them. This CDR3 has 12 amino acids. The germline gives CDR1 SNHLY, CDR2 FYNNEI. The chain's CDR3 is CASRDSNTEAFF. CDR3 DNA sequence: TGTGCCAGCAGGGACAGTAACACTGAAGCTTTCTTT.

V usage is TRBV27 and J usage is TRBJ2-1, with D possibly being TRBD2 (5 bases). The CDR3 runs 12 residues. Per the germline V gene, CDR1 is MNHEY and CDR2 is SMNVEV (reference sequence). Between the trimmed V and J ends, which lost 4 bases and 7 bases, there was a span of 8 bases. CDR3 sequence reads: CASSWAGNEQFF. As DNA, the CDR3 is TGTGCCAGCAGTTGGGCGGGTAATGAGCAGTTCTTC.